This T cell receptor (beta chain) was found in a study of blood T cell repertoires in COVID-19. Study-level information: Samples came from the United States, Italy and Spain, spanning acute and convalescent COVID-19. The analysed material was cDNA or gDNA that came from T cells, B-cell-depleted T cells, or PBMCs.

Germline assignment: CDR1 SGDLS and CDR2 YYNGEE. J gave up 3 bases and V 0 bases, and 6 bases lay outside the gene matches. The CDR3 is 16 amino acids. Here immunoSEQ multiplex PCR was the method, and the copy in TCRdb shows in-frame clones only, minus some. The sample consists of 150,000 to 180,000 clones, over 60% of them appearing once. The specimen was peripheral blood. This clonotype was obtained from a man older than 75 with acute or convalescent COVID-19. The chain recombines TRBV9 with TRBJ2-7, with 10 positions matching TRBD1. CDR3 in DNA: TGTGCCAGCAGCGTAGGCCCGACAGGGGGCAACTACGAGCAGTACTTC. Translating it yields CASSVGPTGGNYEQYF.